The T cell receptor (beta chain) under discussion was sequenced for a study of siplizumab effects on memory and regulatory T cells. The study's findings and limits: Apparently key alloresponse contributors, naive T cells also seemed more diverse than memory cells.

Assayed TCR templates numbered 85,000 to 100,000 for each sample. Assay: immunoSEQ multiplex PCR; the TCRdb copy retains only in-frame clones and omits some. The sample contains around 100,000 clones, over 90% of which appear only once. About this clone: Its specificity is unknown.

This TCR derives from a human donor in good health. Input material: non-Treg CD4+ T cells sorted from blood.

The CDR3 DNA sequence: TGCGCCAGCAGCCAGCCACTTGAGACCTACGAGCAGTACTTC. This translates into CASSQPLETYEQYF. The chain uses TRBV4-1 and TRBJ2-5, with no clear D. The J call may be in error: the DNA end matches TRBJ2-7 better. Per germline, CDR1 MGHRA and CDR2 YSYEKL. The CDR3 extends over 14 amino acids.